Shown below are 4 T cell receptor beta chains from a single sample sequenced in a study of T cell changes during pregnancy in multiple sclerosis. Profiling relied on immunoSEQ multiplex PCR, and the TCRdb table lists in-frame clones only, not all of them. The sample shows under 45,000 clones, approximately 92% of them seen only once. The sample in question was CD4+ T cells from peripheral blood mononuclear cells, obtained in the third trimester of pregnancy. The receptors come from a female donor in good health, enrolled as a control in a pregnancy study.

The chain recombines TRBV27 with TRBJ1-5; 9 bases agree with TRBD1. With 2 bases clipped from V and 6 bases from J, the junction kept 5 bases outside the gene matches. The germline V gene has CDR1 MNHEY and CDR2 SMNVEV (reference sequence). The CDR3 consists of 15 residues. The CDR3 region has the DNA TGTGCCAGCAGTTTAAGGGACAGGGCAACTCAGCCCCAGCATTTT. Its protein is CASSLRDRATQPQHF.

This sequence joins TRBV5-1 and TRBJ2-6; D might be TRBD2 (6 bases). Germline V lookup: CDR1 SGHRS, CDR2 YFSETQ. The germline V and J ends were trimmed by 4 bases and 2 bases, with 19 bases remaining between them. The CDR3 is made up of 18 amino acids. CDR3 nucleotide sequence: TGCGCCAGCAGCGGGGGACTGGCGGAAAAAGCTGGGGCCAACGTCCTGACTTTC. It encodes CASSGGLAEKAGANVLTF.

Note on this clone: At one boundary the junction diverges from the germline segment, which might be a read error. The chain combines TRBV4-3 with TRBJ2-1; 14 nucleotides line up with TRBD2. The CDR3 is 19 residues long. Germline CDR1 LGHNA, CDR2 YSLEER. CDR3 residues: CASSQLHGLAGGSSNEQFF. The DNA for the CDR3 is TGCGCCAGCAGCCAACTCCATGGACTAGCGGGGGGTTCCTCCAATGAGCAGTTCTTC.

V usage is TRBV29-1 and J usage is TRBJ1-1, with 11 bases lining up with TRBD1. The J segment lost 1 base and the V segment lost 4 bases, leaving 8 bases of the junction unmatched. Germline values: CDR1 SQVTM, CDR2 ANQGSEA. The CDR3 spans 16 residues. CDR3 in DNA: TGCAGCGTTGCCCGGACAGGGGGCGGGTGGAACACTGAAGCTTTCTTT. It codes for CSVARTGGGWNTEAFF.